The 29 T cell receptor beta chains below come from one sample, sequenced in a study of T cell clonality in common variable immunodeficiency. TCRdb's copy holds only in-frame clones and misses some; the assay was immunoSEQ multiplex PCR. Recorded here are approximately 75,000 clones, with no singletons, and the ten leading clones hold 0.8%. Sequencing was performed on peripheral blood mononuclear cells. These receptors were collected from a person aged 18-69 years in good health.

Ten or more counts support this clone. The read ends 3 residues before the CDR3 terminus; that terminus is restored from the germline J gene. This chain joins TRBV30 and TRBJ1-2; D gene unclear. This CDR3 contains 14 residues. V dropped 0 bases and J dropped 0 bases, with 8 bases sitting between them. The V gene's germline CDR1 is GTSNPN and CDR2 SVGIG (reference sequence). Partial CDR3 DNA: TGTGCCTGGAGTGTAGGCCCAGCTAACTATGGC. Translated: CAWSVGPANYG. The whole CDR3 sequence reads CAWSVGPANYGYTF.

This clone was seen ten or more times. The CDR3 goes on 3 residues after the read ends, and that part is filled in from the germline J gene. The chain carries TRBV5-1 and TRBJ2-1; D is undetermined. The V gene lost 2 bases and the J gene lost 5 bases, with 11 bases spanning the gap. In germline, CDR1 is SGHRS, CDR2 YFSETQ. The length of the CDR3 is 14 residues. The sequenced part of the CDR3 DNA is TGCGCCAGCAGCTTTCAGAAACCAAACAATGAG. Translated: CASSFQKPNNE. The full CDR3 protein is CASSFQKPNNEQFF.

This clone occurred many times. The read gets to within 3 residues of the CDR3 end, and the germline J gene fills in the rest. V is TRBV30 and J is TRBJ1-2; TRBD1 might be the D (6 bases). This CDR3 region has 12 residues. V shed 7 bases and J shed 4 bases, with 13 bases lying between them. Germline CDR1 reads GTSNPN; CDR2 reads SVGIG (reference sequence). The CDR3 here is CALTTGTYGYTF. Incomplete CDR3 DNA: TGTGCCTTAACGACAGGAACCTATGGC.

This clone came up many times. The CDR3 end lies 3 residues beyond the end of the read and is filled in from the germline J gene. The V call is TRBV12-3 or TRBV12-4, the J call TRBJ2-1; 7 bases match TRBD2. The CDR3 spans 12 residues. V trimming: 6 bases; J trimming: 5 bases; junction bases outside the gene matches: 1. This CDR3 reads CASRAGDNEQFF. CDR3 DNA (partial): TGTGCCAGCAGGGCGGGAGACAATGAG.

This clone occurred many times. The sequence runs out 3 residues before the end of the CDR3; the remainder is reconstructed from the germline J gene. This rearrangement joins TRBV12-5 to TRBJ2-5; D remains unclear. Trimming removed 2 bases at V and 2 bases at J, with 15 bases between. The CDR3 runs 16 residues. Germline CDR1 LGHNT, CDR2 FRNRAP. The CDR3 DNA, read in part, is TGTGCTAGTGGTTTGACCACGCAGGCTAATCAAGAGACC. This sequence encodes CASGLTTQANQET. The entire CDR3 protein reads CASGLTTQANQETQYF.

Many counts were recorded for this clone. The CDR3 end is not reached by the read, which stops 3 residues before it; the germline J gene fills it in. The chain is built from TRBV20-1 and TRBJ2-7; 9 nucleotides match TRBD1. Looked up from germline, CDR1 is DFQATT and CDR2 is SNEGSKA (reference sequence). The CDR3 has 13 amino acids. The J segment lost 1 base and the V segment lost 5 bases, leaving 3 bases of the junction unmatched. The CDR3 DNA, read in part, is TGCAGTGCTCCCGGGACAGGGTCCTACGAG. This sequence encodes CSAPGTGSYE. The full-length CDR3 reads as CSAPGTGSYEQYF.

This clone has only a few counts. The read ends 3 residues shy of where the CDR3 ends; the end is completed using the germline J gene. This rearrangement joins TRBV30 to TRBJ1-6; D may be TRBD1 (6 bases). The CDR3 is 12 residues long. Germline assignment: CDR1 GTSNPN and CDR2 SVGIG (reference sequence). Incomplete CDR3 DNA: TGTGCCACGGAGGGGGAGAGTAGCGCC. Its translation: CATEGESSA. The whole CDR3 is CATEGESSALHF.

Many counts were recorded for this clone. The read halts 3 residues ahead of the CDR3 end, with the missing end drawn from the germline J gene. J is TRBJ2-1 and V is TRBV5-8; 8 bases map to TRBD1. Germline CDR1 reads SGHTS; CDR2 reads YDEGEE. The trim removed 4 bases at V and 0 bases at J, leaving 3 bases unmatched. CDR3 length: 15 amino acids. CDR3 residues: CASSRGQGSYNEQFF. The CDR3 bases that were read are TGTGCCAGCAGCCGAGGACAGGGCTCCTACAATGAG. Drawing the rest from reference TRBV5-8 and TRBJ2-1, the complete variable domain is EAGVTQSPTHLIKTRGQQATLRCSPISGHTSVYWYQQALGLGLQFLLWYDEGEERNRGNFPPRFSGRQFPNYSSELNVNALELEDSALYLCASSRGQGSYNEQFFGPGTRLTVL.

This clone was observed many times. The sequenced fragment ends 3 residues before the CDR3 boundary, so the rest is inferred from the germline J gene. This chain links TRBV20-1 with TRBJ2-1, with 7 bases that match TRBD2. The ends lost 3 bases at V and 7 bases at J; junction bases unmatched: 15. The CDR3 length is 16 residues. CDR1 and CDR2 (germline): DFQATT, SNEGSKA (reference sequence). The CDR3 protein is CSARFGAGPSSNEQFF. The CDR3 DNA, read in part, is TGCAGTGCTAGGTTTGGAGCGGGACCCTCCTCGAATGAG.

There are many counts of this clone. The CDR3 sequence: CASSPKAGVDTQYF. CDR3 DNA, as far as it was read: TGTGCCAGCAGCCCTAAAGCGGGAGTGGATACG. The genes are TRBV7-8 and TRBJ2-3, with 8 nucleotides matching TRBD2. The read ends 3 residues early relative to the CDR3; the germline J gene fills the gap. Germline loops: CDR1 SGHVS, CDR2 FQNEAQ. Trimming at V came to 5 bases and at J to 6 bases, leaving 7 bases not matched to a gene. This CDR3 is built from 14 residues.

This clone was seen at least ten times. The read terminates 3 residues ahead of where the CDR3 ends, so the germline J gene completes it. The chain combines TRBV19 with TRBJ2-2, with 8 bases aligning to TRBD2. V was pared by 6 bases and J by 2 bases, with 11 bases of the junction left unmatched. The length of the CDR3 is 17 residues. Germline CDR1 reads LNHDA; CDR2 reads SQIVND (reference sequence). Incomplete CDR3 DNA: TGTGCCAGTAGGTTAGCGGGAATTACTCCTAACACCGGGGAG. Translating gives CASRLAGITPNTGE. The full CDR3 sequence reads CASRLAGITPNTGELFF.

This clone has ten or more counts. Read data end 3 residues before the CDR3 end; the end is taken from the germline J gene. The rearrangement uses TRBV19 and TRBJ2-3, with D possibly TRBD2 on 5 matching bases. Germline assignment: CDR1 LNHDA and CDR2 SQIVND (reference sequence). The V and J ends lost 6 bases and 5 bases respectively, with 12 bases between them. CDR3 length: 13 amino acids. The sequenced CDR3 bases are TGTGCCAGTAGCCGTACTAGAGAAGATACG. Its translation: CASSRTREDT. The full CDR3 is CASSRTREDTQYF. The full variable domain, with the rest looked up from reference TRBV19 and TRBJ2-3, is DGGITQSPKYLFRKEGQNVTLSCEQNLNHDAMYWYRQDPGQGLRLIYYSQIVNDFQKGDIAEGYSVSREKKESFPLTVTSAQKNPTAFYLCASSRTREDTQYFGPGTRLTVL.

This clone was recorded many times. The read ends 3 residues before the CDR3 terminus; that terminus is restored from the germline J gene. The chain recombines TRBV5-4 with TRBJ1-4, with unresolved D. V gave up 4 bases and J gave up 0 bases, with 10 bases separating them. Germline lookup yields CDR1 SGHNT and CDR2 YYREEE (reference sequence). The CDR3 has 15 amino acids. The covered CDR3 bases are TGTGCCAGCAGCATTAAACAGACAACTAATGAAAAA. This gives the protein CASSIKQTTNEK. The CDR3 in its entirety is CASSIKQTTNEKLFF.

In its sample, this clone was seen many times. CDR3 bases read: TGTGCCAGTATGTGGCGGGAGGGGGCAGATACG. This codes for CASMWREGADT. The whole CDR3 protein is CASMWREGADTQYF. The chain has TRBV19 and TRBJ2-3; 9 positions match TRBD2. Read coverage stops 3 residues before the CDR3 terminus; the germline J gene supplies the remainder. V dropped 7 bases and J dropped 4; count of bases not matched to a gene: 6. The CDR3 loop spans 14 amino acids. CDR1 and CDR2 (germline): LNHDA, SQIVND (reference sequence).

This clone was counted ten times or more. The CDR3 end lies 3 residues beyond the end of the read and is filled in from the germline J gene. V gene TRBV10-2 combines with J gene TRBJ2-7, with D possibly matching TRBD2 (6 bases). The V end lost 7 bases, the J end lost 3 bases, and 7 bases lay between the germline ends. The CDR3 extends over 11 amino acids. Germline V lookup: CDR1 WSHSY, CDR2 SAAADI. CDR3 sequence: CASMEGYEQYF. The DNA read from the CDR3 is TGCGCCAGCATGGAGGGCTACGAG.

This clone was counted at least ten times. The CDR3 sequence: CASSPASGLETQYF. The covered CDR3 bases are TGTGCCAGCTCACCCGCTAGCGGGTTAGAGACC. The J gene is TRBJ2-5, the V gene TRBV18; TRBD2 matches 8 bases. The read halts 3 residues ahead of the CDR3 end, with the missing end drawn from the germline J gene. CDR1 and CDR2 from the germline V gene are KGHSH and LQKENI. The J segment lost 4 bases and the V segment lost 3 bases, leaving 4 bases of the junction unmatched. The CDR3 is 14 residues long.

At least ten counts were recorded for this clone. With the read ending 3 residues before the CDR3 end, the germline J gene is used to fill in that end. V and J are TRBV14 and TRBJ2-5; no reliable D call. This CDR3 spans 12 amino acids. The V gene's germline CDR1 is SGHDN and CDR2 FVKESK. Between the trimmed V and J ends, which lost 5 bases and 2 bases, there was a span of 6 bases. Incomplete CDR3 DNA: TGTGCCAGCAGCGTCCGTCAAGAGACC. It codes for CASSVRQET. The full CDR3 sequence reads CASSVRQETQYF.

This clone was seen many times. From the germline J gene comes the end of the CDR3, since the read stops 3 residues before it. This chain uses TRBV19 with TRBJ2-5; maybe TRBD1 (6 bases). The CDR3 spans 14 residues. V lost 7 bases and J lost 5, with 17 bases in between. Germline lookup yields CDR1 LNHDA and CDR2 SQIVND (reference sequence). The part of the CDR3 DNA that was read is TGTGCCAGTAATTCAGACAGGCTGGTGGAGACC. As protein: CASNSDRLVET. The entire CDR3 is CASNSDRLVETQYF.

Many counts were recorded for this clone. The sequenced part of the CDR3 DNA is TGCAGTGCTAGAGATTTAGGGGGCGCACGGGAAAAA. The encoded protein is CSARDLGGAREK. The whole CDR3 sequence is CSARDLGGAREKLFF. This rearrangement joins TRBV20-1 to TRBJ1-4, with 7 bases matching TRBD1. With the read ending 3 residues before the CDR3 end, the germline J gene is used to fill in that end. The CDR3 totals 15 residues. Germline CDR1 DFQATT, CDR2 SNEGSKA (reference sequence). The V and J ends lost 0 bases and 8 bases, in that order; junction bases with no gene match: 9.

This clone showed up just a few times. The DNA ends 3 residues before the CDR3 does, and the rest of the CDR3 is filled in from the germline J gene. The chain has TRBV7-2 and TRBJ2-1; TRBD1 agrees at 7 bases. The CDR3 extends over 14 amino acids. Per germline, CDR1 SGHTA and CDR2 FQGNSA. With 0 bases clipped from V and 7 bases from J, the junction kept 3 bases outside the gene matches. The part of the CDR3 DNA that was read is TGTGCCAGCAGCTTAGCGCCGGGACAGAATGAG. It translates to CASSLAPGQNE. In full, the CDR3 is CASSLAPGQNEQFF.

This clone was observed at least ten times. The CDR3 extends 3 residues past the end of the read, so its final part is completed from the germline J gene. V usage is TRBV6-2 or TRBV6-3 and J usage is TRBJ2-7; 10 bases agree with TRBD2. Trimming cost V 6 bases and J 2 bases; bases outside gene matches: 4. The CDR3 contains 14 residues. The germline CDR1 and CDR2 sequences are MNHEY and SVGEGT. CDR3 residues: CASRYGTSAYEQYF. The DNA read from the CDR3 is TGTGCCAGCAGGTATGGGACTAGCGCCTACGAG.

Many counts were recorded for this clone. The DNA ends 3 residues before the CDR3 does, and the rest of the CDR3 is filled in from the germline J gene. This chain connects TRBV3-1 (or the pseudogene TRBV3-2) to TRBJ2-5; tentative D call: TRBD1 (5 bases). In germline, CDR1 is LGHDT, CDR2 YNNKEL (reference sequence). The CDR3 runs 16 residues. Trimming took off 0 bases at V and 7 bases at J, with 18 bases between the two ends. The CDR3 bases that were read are TGTGCCAGCAGCCAAGATAAAAGACAGCTAAAGGTGACC. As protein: CASSQDKRQLKVT. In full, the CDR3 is CASSQDKRQLKVTQYF.

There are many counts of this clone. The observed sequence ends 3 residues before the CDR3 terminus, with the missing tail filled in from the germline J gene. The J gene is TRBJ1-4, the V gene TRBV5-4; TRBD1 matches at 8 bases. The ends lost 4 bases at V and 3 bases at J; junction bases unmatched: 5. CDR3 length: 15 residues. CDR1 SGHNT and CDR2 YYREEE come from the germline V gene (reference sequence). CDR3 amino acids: CASSPRTGPNEKLFF. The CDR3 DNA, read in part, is TGTGCCAGCAGCCCGAGGACAGGGCCTAATGAAAAA.

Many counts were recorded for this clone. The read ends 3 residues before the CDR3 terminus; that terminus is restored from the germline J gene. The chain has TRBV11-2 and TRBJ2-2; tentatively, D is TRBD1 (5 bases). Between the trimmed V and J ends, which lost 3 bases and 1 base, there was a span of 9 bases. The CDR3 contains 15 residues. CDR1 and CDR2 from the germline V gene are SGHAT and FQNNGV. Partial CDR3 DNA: TGTGCCAGCAGCTTGTGGCAGGGGAACACCGGGGAG. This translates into CASSLWQGNTGE. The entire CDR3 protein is CASSLWQGNTGELFF.

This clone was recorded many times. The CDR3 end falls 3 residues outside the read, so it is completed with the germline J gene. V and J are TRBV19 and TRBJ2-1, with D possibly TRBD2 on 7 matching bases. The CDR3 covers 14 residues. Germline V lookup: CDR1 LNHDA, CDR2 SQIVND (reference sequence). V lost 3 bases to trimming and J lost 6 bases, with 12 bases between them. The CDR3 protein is CASSITGGPNEQFF. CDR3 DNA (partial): TGTGCCAGTAGTATTACCGGGGGGCCCAATGAG.

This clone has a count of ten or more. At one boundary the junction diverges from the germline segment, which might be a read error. This chain's CDR3 is CASSQPGLGETQYF. The CDR3 DNA, read in part, is TGCGCCAGCAGCCAACCGGGACTAGGGGAGACC. The rearrangement uses TRBV4-2 and TRBJ2-5; 8 nucleotides align to TRBD2. The read ends 3 residues early relative to the CDR3; the germline J gene fills the gap. Germline CDR1 is LGHNA and CDR2 is YNFKEQ. The CDR3 is made up of 14 amino acids.

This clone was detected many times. Partial CDR3 DNA: TGTGCCAGCAGCTTAAGCGGTAACACCGGGGAG. This gives the protein CASSLSGNTGE. The entire CDR3 is CASSLSGNTGELFF. This sequence joins TRBV7-9 and TRBJ2-2, with D tentatively TRBD2 (5 bases). The CDR3 is cut off 3 residues early in the read; its end comes from the germline J gene. This CDR3 contains 14 residues. Per germline, CDR1 SEHNR and CDR2 FQNEAQ (reference sequence). The germline V and J ends were trimmed by 2 bases and 2 bases, with 6 bases remaining between them.

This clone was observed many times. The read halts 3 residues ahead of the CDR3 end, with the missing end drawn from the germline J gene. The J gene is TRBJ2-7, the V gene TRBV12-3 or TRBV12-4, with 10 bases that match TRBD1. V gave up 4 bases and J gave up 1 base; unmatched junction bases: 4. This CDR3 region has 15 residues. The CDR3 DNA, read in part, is TGTGCCAGCAGTTCCCGGGGACAGGGGTCCTACGAG. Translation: CASSSRGQGSYE. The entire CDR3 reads CASSSRGQGSYEQYF.

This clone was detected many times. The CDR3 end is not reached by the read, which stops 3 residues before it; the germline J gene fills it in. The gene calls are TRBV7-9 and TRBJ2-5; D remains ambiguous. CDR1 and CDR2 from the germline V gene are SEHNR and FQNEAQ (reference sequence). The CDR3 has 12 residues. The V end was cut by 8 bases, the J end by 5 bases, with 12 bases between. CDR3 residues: CASADFVETQYF. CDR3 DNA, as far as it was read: TGTGCCAGCGCGGATTTCGTGGAGACC.